This T cell receptor (beta chain) comes out of a study of T cell responses to AZD1222 COVID-19 vaccine. Overall study: Combined were second doses at about 4 or about 12 weeks. Notes on the study in general: Clonal diversity was possibly underestimated; the donors were predominantly white British and more often female. Baseline testing showed seropositivity in only six or seven AZD1222 recipients. There were vaccine-associated CD4 TCRs across spike, dominant at 160-218 and 743-854.

As for this clone: The antigen is undetermined.

Produced via immunoSEQ multiplex PCR; TCRdb's table is partial and in-frame only. The table includes roughly 180,000 clones, 85% to 95% detected once. The germline V gene has CDR1 WSHSY and CDR2 SAAADI. The CDR3 loop spans 13 amino acids. Trimming left V 6 bases short and J 5 bases short, with 11 bases between. This TCR came from an adult in good health. V is TRBV10-2 and J is TRBJ2-1; D remains unclear. The sequences come from peripheral blood, collected on day 0 of AZD1222 vaccination. CDR3 loop: CASREQNNNEQFF. CDR3 in DNA: TGCGCCAGCAGAGAGCAAAACAACAATGAGCAGTTCTTC.